Each of the 20 T cell receptor beta chains below was sequenced from the same sample in a study of CD8 T cells in Susac syndrome. RNA in amounts of roughly 0.5 to 1 ug was reverse transcribed with random hexamers. From the immunoSEQ multiplex PCR reads, TCRdb called clonotypes with MiXCR, one entry per CDR3 protein. The table records roughly 150,000 distinct CDR3 sequences, roughly 95% of them present only once. Sequencing input: CD4+ T cells from PBMCs. The source is a human donor with Susac syndrome.

This chain links TRBV20-1 with TRBJ2-3; D could derive from TRBD1 or TRBD2 (6 bases each). V shed 2 bases and J shed 3 bases, with 15 bases lying between them. The germline gives CDR1 DFQATT, CDR2 SNEGSKA (reference sequence). The CDR3 has 15 residues. CDR3: CSARPLGGPTDTQYF. The CDR3 nucleotides are TGCAGTGCTAGACCTCTAGGGGGGCCGACAGATACGCAGTATTTT.

The chain couples TRBV24-1 to TRBJ2-7; 8 bases agree with TRBD1. Germline lookup yields CDR1 KGHDR and CDR2 SFDVKD. Trimming at V came to 4 bases and at J to 3 bases, leaving 7 bases not matched to a gene. This CDR3 has 15 residues. For the CDR3, the DNA is TGTGCCACCAGTGACCTCACAGGGGGAAACTACGAGCAGTACTTC. Translated: CATSDLTGGNYEQYF.

The chain is built from TRBV13 and TRBJ2-5; D perhaps matches TRBD2 (6 bases). V dropped 5 bases and J dropped 0 bases, with 13 bases sitting between them. The CDR3 has 15 amino acids. Germline V lookup: CDR1 PRHDT, CDR2 FYEKMQ (reference sequence). This CDR3 is CASSRGAGYQETQYF. Written as DNA, the CDR3 is TGTGCCAGCAGCAGAGGGGCGGGGTACCAAGAGACCCAGTACTTC.

J is TRBJ2-7 and V is TRBV25-1, with 10 bases lining up with TRBD2. With 1 base clipped from V and 12 bases from J, the junction kept 6 bases outside the gene matches. The CDR3 has 13 amino acids. Germline-derived CDR1 and CDR2 are MGHDK and SYGVNS. The CDR3 DNA reads as TGTGCCAGCAGTGAATTAGGGTCTAGCGGGAGGTACTTC. This sequence encodes CASSELGSSGRYF.

The chain is built from TRBV29-1 and TRBJ2-3; perhaps TRBD1 as D (6 bases). V lost 3 bases and J lost 2, with 9 bases in between. The CDR3 consists of 13 residues. Germline lookup yields CDR1 SQVTM and CDR2 ANQGSEA. CDR3 nucleotide sequence: TGCAGCGTTGACCTGGGGGCCACAGATACGCAGTATTTT. It encodes CSVDLGATDTQYF.

The chain combines TRBV20-1 with TRBJ2-7; possibly TRBD1 for D (6 bases). Per germline, CDR1 DFQATT and CDR2 SNEGSKA (reference sequence). The CDR3 has 14 residues. Trimming took off 2 bases at V and 4 bases at J, with 15 bases between the two ends. The CDR3 loop reads CSARSPGVGYEQYF. CDR3 nucleotides: TGCAGTGCTAGATCCCCAGGGGTTGGTTACGAGCAGTACTTC.

This sequence joins TRBV4-1 and TRBJ2-7; 7 positions agree with TRBD2. Germline loops: CDR1 MGHRA, CDR2 YSYEKL. J was trimmed by 2 bases and V by 1 base; bases with no gene match: 8. CDR3 length: 16 amino acids. CDR3 amino acids: CASSQGTSSGAYEQYF. CDR3 sequence (DNA): TGCGCCAGCAGCCAAGGGACGTCTAGCGGCGCCTACGAGCAGTACTTC.

V usage is TRBV5-1 and J usage is TRBJ2-1, with 13 nucleotides matching TRBD2. The CDR3 covers 17 residues. Germline-derived CDR1 and CDR2 are SGHRS and YFSETQ. Trimming at V came to 4 bases and at J to 7 bases, leaving 11 bases not matched to a gene. This chain's CDR3 is CASSTGTSGVTWNEQFF. CDR3 in DNA: TGCGCCAGCAGCACGGGGACTAGCGGGGTGACCTGGAATGAGCAGTTCTTC. The full variable domain, completed using reference TRBV5-1 and TRBJ2-1, is KAGVTQTPRYLIKTRGQQVTLSCSPISGHRSVSWYQQTPGQGLQFLFEYFSETQRNKGNFPGRFSGRQFSNSRSEMNVSTLELGDSALYLCASSTGTSGVTWNEQFFGPGTRLTVL.

The chain carries TRBV28 and TRBJ2-5, with 7 bases that match TRBD2. From germline, CDR1 is MDHEN and CDR2 SYDVKM. V was pared by 10 bases and J by 4 bases, with 9 bases of the junction left unmatched. This CDR3 has 13 residues. The CDR3 nucleotides are TGTGCCACCCAGCGGGATAGGGGAGAGACCCAGTACTTC. Amino acids: CATQRDRGETQYF.

This rearrangement joins TRBV25-1 to TRBJ1-6; TRBD1 matches 9 bases. The CDR3 contains 16 residues. With V trimmed by 8 bases and J by 10 bases, 15 bases remained unmatched. Germline lookup yields CDR1 MGHDK and CDR2 SYGVNS. CDR3 sequence: CASLAQGAPPGSPLHF. CDR3 nucleotides: TGTGCCAGCCTCGCACAGGGGGCGCCCCCGGGATCACCCCTCCACTTT.

This sequence joins TRBV27 and TRBJ2-7, with a tentative D call TRBD1 (6 bases). The CDR3 length is 16 residues. The germline CDR1 and CDR2 sequences are MNHEY and SMNVEV (reference sequence). Trimming pared 7 bases from V and 2 bases from J, leaving 21 bases between. In DNA, the CDR3 is TGTGCCAGCAAGAAAACGGCAGGGGCGTCGGCCTACGAGCAGTACTTC. Translating gives CASKKTAGASAYEQYF.

The chain has TRBV28 and TRBJ1-2; TRBD1 is a possible D gene (5 bases). The CDR3 loop spans 11 amino acids. V was cut by 8 bases and J by 4 bases, with 8 bases left in between. Looked up from germline, CDR1 is MDHEN and CDR2 is SYDVKM. The CDR3 DNA reads TGTGCCAGCTCGGGGGTCTATGGCTACACCTTC. Amino acids: CASSGVYGYTF.

This clonotype was counted once. The V call is TRBV15, the J call TRBJ2-2; D may correspond to TRBD1 or TRBD2 (6 bases each). The germline V gene has CDR1 LNHNV and CDR2 YYDKDF (reference sequence). The germline V and J ends were trimmed by 8 bases and 0 bases, with 7 bases remaining between them. The CDR3 is made up of 13 amino acids. The DNA for the CDR3 is TGTGCCACCGGGGGGCCGAACACCGGGGAGCTGTTTTTT. Its protein product is CATGGPNTGELFF.

The chain joins TRBV25-1 to TRBJ2-5; D ambiguous. Per the germline V gene, CDR1 is MGHDK and CDR2 is SYGVNS. Deletions cut 4 bases from V and 5 bases from J, with 14 bases between. This CDR3 is built from 14 residues. The DNA for the CDR3 is TGTGCCAGCAGTGGGACCGCGATGGGGGAGACCCAGTACTTC. It is translated as CASSGTAMGETQYF.

This clonotype was seen a handful of times. The rearrangement joins TRBV7-9 to TRBJ1-1; D is unresolved. Trimming cost V 9 bases and J 4 bases, with 6 bases left between them. CDR3 length: 10 amino acids. In germline, CDR1 is SEHNR, CDR2 FQNEAQ (reference sequence). In DNA, the CDR3 is TGTGCCAGTATGGGCACTGAAGCTTTCTTT. The encoded protein is CASMGTEAFF.

The CDR3: CASSKGQGNYNEQFF. CDR3 nucleotides: TGTGCCAGCAGCAAGGGACAGGGAAACTACAATGAGCAGTTCTTC. The chain recombines TRBV7-3 with TRBJ2-1, with 9 bases that match TRBD1. With 5 bases clipped from V and 3 bases from J, the junction kept 5 bases outside the gene matches. This CDR3 spans 15 amino acids. CDR1 and CDR2 (germline): SGHTA, FQGTGA. Full variable domain (rest looked up from reference TRBV7-3 and TRBJ2-1): GAGVSQTPSNKVTEKGKYVELRCDPISGHTALYWYRQSLGQGPEFLIYFQGTGAADDSGLPNDRFFAVRPEGSVSTLKIQRTERGDSAVYLCASSKGQGNYNEQFFGPGTRLTVL.

V gene TRBV7-8 combines with J gene TRBJ1-5; D call uncertain. Germline V gene sequence: CDR1 SGHVS, CDR2 FQNEAQ. The length of the CDR3 is 16 residues. Trimming took 1 base from V and 0 from J, leaving 10 bases between them. The DNA for the CDR3 is TGTGCCAGCAGCTTAGTCGGGAGGAATAGCAATCAGCCCCAGCATTTT. This codes for CASSLVGRNSNQPQHF. Supplemented by reference TRBV7-8 and TRBJ1-5, the full variable domain reads GAGVSQSPRYKVAKRGQDVALRCDPISGHVSLFWYQQALGQGPEFLTYFQNEAQLDKSGLPSDRFFAERPEGSVSTLKIQRTQQEDSAVYLCASSLVGRNSNQPQHFGDGTRLSIL.

The chain uses TRBV29-1 and TRBJ1-2, with D possibly TRBD1 on 6 matching bases. Germline CDR1 and CDR2: SQVTM and ANQGSEA. Between the trimmed V and J ends, which lost 7 bases and 4 bases, there was a span of 16 bases. The CDR3 loop spans 13 amino acids. CDR3 in DNA: TGCAGCGGGGCCCACAGGGAATCCTATGGCTACACCTTC. Amino acid sequence: CSGAHRESYGYTF. The variable domain in full, completed from reference TRBV29-1 and TRBJ1-2, reads SAVISQKPSRDICQRGTSLTIQCQVDSQVTMMFWYRQQPGQSLTLIATANQGSEATYESGFVIDKFPISRPNLTFSTLTVSNMSPEDSSIYLCSGAHRESYGYTFGSGTRLTVV.

This sequence joins TRBV13 and TRBJ2-5; TRBD1 matches 8 bases. The J segment lost 5 bases and the V segment lost 5 bases, leaving 4 bases of the junction unmatched. The CDR3 totals 13 residues. Germline V lookup: CDR1 PRHDT, CDR2 FYEKMQ (reference sequence). CDR3 amino acids: CASSTRTGETQYF. The CDR3 region has the DNA TGTGCCAGCAGCACGCGGACAGGGGAGACCCAGTACTTC.

The chain recombines TRBV10-3 with TRBJ2-4, with 10 nucleotides matching TRBD1. J gave up 6 bases and V 5 bases, and 4 bases lay outside the gene matches. The CDR3 has 14 amino acids. Germline-derived CDR1 and CDR2 are ENHRY and SYGVKD. CDR3 sequence: CAISPTGGPNIQYF. The CDR3 DNA is TGTGCCATCAGTCCGACAGGGGGCCCAAACATTCAGTACTTC.